Each of the 5 T cell receptor beta chains below was sequenced from the same sample in a study of blood T cells in healthy people across ages. A second about 7 to 11 cycle PCR used barcoded and J-beta primers. One entry per CDR3 protein results from TCRdb running MiXCR on the 5' RACE reads. The data show about 1.5 million distinct CDR3 sequences, about 42% seen once. The source material was blood. These receptors were obtained from a woman between 18 and 30 years old in good health.

This clonotype was counted between two and nine times. The rearrangement joins TRBV27 to TRBJ2-1; 8 bases match TRBD2. The germline V gene encodes CDR1 MNHEY and CDR2 SMNVEV (reference sequence). This CDR3 spans 14 amino acids. The ends lost 7 bases at V and 6 bases at J; junction bases unmatched: 8. The CDR3: CASKIAGTGNEQFF. The DNA for the CDR3 is TGTGCCAGCAAAATAGCGGGGACGGGCAATGAGCAGTTCTTC.

This sequence joins TRBV5-1 and TRBJ2-5, with D perhaps matching TRBD2 (6 bases). The CDR3 contains 16 residues. Deletions cut 4 bases from V and 0 bases from J, with 16 bases between. Germline CDR1 and CDR2: SGHRS and YFSETQ. CDR3: CASSRAGSGYQETQYF. The CDR3, as DNA: TGCGCCAGCAGCCGCGCAGGGAGCGGGTACCAAGAGACCCAGTACTTC.

This clonotype appeared once. The chain links TRBV6-6 to TRBJ2-5; D unresolved. Between the trimmed V and J ends, which lost 6 bases and 5 bases, there was a span of 10 bases. In germline, CDR1 is MNHNY, CDR2 SVGAGI (reference sequence). CDR3 size: 12 residues. In DNA, the CDR3 is TGTGCCAGCAGCAAACGCCGGGAGACCCAGTACTTC. It specifies CASSKRRETQYF.

This clonotype was observed a handful of times. The rearrangement uses TRBV6-5 and TRBJ1-5, with no clear D. CDR1 and CDR2 (germline): MNHEY, SVGAGI. This CDR3 comprises 16 residues. Trimming removed 7 bases at V and 0 bases at J, with 16 bases between. The CDR3 here is CASKLSGSYSNQPQHF. The CDR3 region has the DNA TGTGCCAGCAAACTGAGCGGGTCTTATAGCAATCAGCCCCAGCATTTT.

This clonotype was detected a few times. The V and J genes are TRBV7-6 and TRBJ2-3, with 9 bases fitting TRBD1. Germline V gene sequence: CDR1 SGHVS, CDR2 FNYEAQ. The CDR3 consists of 16 residues. Trimming took 5 bases from V and 8 from J; bases not matched to a gene: 14. CDR3: CASSNIRDRALGTQYF. The CDR3 DNA follows: TGTGCCAGCAGCAATATCCGGGACAGGGCCTTGGGTACGCAGTATTTT. Full variable domain (outside the CDR3, taken from reference TRBV7-6 and TRBJ2-3): GAGVSQSPRYKVTKRGQDVALRCDPISGHVSLYWYRQALGQGPEFLTYFNYEAQQDKSGLPNDRFSAERPEGSISTLTIQRTEQRDSAMYRCASSNIRDRALGTQYFGPGTRLTVL.